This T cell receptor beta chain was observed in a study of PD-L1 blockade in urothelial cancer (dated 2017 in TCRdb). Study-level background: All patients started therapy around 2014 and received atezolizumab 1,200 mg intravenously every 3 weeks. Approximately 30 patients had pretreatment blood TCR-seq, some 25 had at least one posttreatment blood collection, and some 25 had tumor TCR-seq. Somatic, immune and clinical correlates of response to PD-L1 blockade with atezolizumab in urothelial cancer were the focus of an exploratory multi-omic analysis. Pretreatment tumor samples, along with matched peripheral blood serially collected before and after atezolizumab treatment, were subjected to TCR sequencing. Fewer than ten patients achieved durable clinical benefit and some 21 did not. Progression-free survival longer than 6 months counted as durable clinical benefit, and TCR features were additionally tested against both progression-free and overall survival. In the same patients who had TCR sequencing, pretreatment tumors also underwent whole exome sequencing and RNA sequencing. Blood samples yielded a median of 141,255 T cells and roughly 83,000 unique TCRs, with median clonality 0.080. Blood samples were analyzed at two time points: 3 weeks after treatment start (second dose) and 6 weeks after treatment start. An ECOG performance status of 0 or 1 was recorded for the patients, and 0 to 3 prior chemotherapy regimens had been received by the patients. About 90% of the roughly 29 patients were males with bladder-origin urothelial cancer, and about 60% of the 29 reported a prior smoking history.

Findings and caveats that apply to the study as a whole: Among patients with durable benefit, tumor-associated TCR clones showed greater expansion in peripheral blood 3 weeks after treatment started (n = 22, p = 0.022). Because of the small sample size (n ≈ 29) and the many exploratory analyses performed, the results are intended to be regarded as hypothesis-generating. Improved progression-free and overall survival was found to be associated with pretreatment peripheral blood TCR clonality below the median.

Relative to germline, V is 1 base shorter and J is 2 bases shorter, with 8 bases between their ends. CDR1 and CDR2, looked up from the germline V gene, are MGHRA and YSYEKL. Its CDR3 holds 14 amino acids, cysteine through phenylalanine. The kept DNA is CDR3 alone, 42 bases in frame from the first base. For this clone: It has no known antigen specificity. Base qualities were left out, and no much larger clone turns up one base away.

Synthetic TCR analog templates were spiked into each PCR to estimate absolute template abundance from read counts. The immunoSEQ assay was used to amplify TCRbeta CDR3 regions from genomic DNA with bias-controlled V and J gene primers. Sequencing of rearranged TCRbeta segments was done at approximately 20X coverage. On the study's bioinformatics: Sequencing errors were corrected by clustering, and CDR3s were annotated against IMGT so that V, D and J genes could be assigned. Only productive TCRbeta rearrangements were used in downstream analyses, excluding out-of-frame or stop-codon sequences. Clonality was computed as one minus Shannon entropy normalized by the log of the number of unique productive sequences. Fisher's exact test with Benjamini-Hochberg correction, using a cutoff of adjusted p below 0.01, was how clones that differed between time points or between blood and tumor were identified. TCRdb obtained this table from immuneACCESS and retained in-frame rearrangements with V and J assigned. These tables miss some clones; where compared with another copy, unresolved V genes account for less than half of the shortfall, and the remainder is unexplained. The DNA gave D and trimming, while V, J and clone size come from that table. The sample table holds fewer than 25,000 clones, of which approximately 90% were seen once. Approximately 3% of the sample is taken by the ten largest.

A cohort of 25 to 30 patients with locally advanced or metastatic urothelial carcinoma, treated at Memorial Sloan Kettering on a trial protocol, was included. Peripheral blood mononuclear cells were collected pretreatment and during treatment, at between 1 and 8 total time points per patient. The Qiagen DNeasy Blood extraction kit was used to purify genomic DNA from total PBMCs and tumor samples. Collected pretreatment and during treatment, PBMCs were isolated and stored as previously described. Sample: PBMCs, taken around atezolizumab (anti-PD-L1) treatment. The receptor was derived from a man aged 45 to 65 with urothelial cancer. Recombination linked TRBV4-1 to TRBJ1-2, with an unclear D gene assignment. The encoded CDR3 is CASSQGPQNYGYTF. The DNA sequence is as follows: TGCGCCAGCAGCCAAGGGCCTCAGAACTATGGCTACACCTTC.